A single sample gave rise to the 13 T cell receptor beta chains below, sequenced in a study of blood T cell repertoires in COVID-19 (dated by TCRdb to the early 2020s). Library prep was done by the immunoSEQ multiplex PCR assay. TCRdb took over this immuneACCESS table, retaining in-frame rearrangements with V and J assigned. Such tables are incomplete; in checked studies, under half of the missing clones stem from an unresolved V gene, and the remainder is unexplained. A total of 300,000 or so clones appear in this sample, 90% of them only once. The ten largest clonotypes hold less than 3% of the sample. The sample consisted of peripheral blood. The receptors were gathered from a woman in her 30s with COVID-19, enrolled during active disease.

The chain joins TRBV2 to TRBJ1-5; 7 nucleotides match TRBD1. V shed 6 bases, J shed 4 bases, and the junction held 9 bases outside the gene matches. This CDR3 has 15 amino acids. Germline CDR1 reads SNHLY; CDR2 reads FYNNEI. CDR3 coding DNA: TGTGCCAGCAGCGACGACAGGGCCCCGAATCAGCCCCAGCATTTT. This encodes CASSDDRAPNQPQHF.

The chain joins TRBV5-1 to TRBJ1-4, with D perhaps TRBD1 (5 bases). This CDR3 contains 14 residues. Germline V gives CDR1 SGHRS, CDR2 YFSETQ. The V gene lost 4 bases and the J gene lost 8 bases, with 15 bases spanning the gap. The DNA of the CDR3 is TGCGCCAGCAGCGCCGGGACTTGGGGGGAAAAACTGTTTTTT. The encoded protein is CASSAGTWGEKLFF. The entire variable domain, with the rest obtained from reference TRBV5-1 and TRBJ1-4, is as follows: KAGVTQTPRYLIKTRGQQVTLSCSPISGHRSVSWYQQTPGQGLQFLFEYFSETQRNKGNFPGRFSGRQFSNSRSEMNVSTLELGDSALYLCASSAGTWGEKLFFGSGTQLSVL.

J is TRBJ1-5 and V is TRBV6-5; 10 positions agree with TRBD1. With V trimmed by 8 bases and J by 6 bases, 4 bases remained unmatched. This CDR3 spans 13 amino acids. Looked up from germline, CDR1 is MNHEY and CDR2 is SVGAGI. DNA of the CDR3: TGTGCCAGCCGAGGGACAGGGGCTCAGCCCCAGCATTTT. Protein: CASRGTGAQPQHF.

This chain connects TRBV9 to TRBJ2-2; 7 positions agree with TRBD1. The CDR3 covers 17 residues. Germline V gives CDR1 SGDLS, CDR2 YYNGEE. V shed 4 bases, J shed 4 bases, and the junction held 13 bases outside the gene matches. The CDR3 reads CASSSQDRATTTGELFF. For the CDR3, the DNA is TGTGCCAGCAGCTCTCAAGACAGGGCCACGACCACCGGGGAGCTGTTTTTT.

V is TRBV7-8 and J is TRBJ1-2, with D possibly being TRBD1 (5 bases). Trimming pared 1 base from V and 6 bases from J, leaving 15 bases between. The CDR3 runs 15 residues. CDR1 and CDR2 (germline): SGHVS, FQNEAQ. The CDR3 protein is CASSLGGRLRDGYTF. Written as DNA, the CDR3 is TGTGCCAGCAGCTTAGGGGGCCGGCTGAGAGATGGCTACACCTTC.

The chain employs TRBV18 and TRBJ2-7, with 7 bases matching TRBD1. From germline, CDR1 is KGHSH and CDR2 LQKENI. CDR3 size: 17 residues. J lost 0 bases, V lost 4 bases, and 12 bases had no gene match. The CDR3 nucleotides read TGTGCCAGCTCACTAGGAGTGACAGGGACCAGCTCCTACGAGCAGTACTTC. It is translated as CASSLGVTGTSSYEQYF.

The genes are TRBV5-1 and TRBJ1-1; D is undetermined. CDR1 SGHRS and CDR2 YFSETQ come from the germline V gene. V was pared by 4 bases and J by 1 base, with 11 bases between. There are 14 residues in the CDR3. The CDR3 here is CASSRVDKNTEAFF. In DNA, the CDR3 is TGCGCCAGCAGCAGAGTCGACAAGAACACTGAAGCTTTCTTT.

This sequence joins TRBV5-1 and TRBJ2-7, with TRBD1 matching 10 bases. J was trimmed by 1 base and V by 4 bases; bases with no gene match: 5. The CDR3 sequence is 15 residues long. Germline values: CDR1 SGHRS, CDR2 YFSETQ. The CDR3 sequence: CASSPRQGASYEQYF. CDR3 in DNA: TGCGCCAGCAGCCCCAGACAGGGGGCATCCTACGAGCAGTACTTC.

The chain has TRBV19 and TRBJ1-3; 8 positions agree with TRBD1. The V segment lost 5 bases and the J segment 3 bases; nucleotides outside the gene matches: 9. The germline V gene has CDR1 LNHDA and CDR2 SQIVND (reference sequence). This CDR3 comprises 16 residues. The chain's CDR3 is CASSPLDRGHGNTIYF. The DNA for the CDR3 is TGTGCCAGTAGTCCCCTCGACAGGGGTCATGGAAACACCATATATTTT.

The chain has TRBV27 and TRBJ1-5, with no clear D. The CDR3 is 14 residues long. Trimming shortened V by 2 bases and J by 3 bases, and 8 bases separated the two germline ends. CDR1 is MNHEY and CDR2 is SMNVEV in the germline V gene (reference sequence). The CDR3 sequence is CASSLIGNNQPQHF. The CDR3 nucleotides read TGTGCCAGCAGTTTAATCGGGAACAATCAGCCCCAGCATTTT.

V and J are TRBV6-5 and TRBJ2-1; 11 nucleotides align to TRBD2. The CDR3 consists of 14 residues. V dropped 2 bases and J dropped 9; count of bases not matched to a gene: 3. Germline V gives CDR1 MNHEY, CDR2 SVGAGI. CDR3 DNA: TGTGCCAGCAGTTACCTAGCGGGAGGAAGTGAGCAGTTCTTC. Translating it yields CASSYLAGGSEQFF.

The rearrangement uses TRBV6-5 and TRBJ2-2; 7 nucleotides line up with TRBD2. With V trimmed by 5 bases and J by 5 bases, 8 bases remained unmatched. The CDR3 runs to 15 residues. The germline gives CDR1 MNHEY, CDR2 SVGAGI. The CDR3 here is CASSRGSPGTGELFF. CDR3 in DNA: TGTGCCAGCAGTCGCGGGAGCCCGGGGACCGGGGAGCTGTTTTTT.

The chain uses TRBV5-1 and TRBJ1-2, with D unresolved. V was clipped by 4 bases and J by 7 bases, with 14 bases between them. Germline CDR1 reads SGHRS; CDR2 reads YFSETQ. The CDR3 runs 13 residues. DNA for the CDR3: TGCGCCAGCAGCCCCGGGTCAGATCTTGGCTACACCTTC. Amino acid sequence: CASSPGSDLGYTF. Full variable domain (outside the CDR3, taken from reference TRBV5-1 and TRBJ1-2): KAGVTQTPRYLIKTRGQQVTLSCSPISGHRSVSWYQQTPGQGLQFLFEYFSETQRNKGNFPGRFSGRQFSNSRSEMNVSTLELGDSALYLCASSPGSDLGYTFGSGTRLTVV.